What follows are 8 T cell receptor beta chains derived from one specimen sequenced in a study of beta chain features in type 1 diabetes. Findings and caveats of the study: All four CD4+ subsets of Type 1 diabetes patients contained TCRB CDR3s that were moderately but significantly shorter.

Reverse transcribing all isolated RNA meant expressed TCRB transcripts were sequenced. The method was immunoSEQ multiplex PCR; TCRdb's version includes in-frame clones alone and lacks a portion of them. The sample includes about 640,000 clones, 12% of them seen just once. These receptors' antigens are unknown. Sequencing used naive CD4+ T cells from blood. The receptors were gathered from a man in his thirties or forties with type 1 diabetes.

The chain employs TRBV2 and TRBJ1-1; D is unresolved. This CDR3 region has 14 residues. Germline V gene sequence: CDR1 SNHLY, CDR2 FYNNEI. V was shortened by 2 bases and J by 4 bases, with 11 bases between the two germline ends. The CDR3 loop is CASSELSDITEAFF. The CDR3 bases are TGTGCCAGCAGTGAATTGAGTGATATCACTGAAGCTTTCTTT.

As concerns this clone: The sample contains more than one DNA sequence encoding this CDR3. The chain joins TRBV9 to TRBJ1-1; tentatively, D is TRBD1 (5 bases). The V and J ends lost 2 bases and 1 base respectively, with 9 bases between them. The CDR3 consists of 14 residues. Germline CDR1 and CDR2: SGDLS and YYNGEE. The CDR3 DNA reads as TGTGCCAGCAGCGTGGCCGGACAGAACACTGAAGCTTTCTTT. It translates to CASSVAGQNTEAFF. Variable domain in full (rest from reference TRBV9 and TRBJ1-1): DSGVTQTPKHLITATGQRVTLRCSPRSGDLSVYWYQQSLDQGLQFLIQYYNGEERAKGNILERFSAQQFPDLHSELNLSSLELGDSALYFCASSVAGQNTEAFFGQGTRLTVV.

The V gene is TRBV29-1, the J gene TRBJ2-7; D gene unclear. The germline V gene has CDR1 SQVTM and CDR2 ANQGSEA. This CDR3 has 14 residues. The germline V and J ends were trimmed by 3 bases and 0 bases, with 12 bases remaining between them. Here the CDR3 reads CSVEIGQSSYEQYF. CDR3 bases: TGCAGCGTTGAGATCGGGCAGTCCTCCTACGAGCAGTACTTC.

As for this clone: Within the sample, other DNA sequences also encode this same CDR3. The rearrangement links TRBV7-2 to TRBJ1-5; D call uncertain. V dropped 6 bases and J dropped 2 bases, with 8 bases sitting between them. The CDR3 contains 13 residues. From germline, CDR1 is SGHTA and CDR2 FQGNSA. The CDR3 nucleotides are TGTGCCAGCAGTGCCCGGGGCAATCAGCCCCAGCATTTT. This encodes CASSARGNQPQHF.

This clone was counted between two and nine times. This sequence joins TRBV30 and TRBJ1-2; 9 nucleotides align to TRBD1. This CDR3 has 15 amino acids. Germline lookup yields CDR1 GTSNPN and CDR2 SVGIG (reference sequence). V shed 7 bases and J 2 bases; nucleotides not matched to a gene: 11. The CDR3 sequence is CASPLRGQGNYGYTF. CDR3 in DNA: TGTGCCTCCCCTCTCCGAGGACAGGGGAACTATGGCTACACCTTC.

The V gene is TRBV11-2, the J gene TRBJ2-3; D may correspond to TRBD1 or TRBD2 (6 bases each). CDR1 SGHAT and CDR2 FQNNGV come from the germline V gene. V was pared by 1 base and J by 6 bases, with 11 bases between. The CDR3 has 14 amino acids. The CDR3 reads CASSLGGARDTQYF. CDR3 bases: TGTGCCAGCAGCTTAGGGGGGGCTCGGGATACGCAGTATTTT.

This clone came up a few times. The chain is built from TRBV5-4 and TRBJ1-1, with 9 nucleotides matching TRBD1. V was pared by 3 bases and J by 5 bases, with 5 bases of the junction left unmatched. Germline CDR1 is SGHNT and CDR2 is YYREEE (reference sequence). The CDR3 totals 14 residues. DNA of the CDR3: TGTGCCAGCAGCTGGGACAGGGAAGGTACTGAAGCTTTCTTT. This codes for CASSWDREGTEAFF.

This clone was seen more than once but under ten times. The rearrangement links TRBV25-1 to TRBJ2-1; a possible D gene is TRBD2 (5 bases). CDR1 is MGHDK and CDR2 is SYGVNS in the germline V gene. The CDR3 has 14 amino acids. The ends were cut back, 2 bases at V and 2 bases at J, with 7 bases in the middle. CDR3 sequence (DNA): TGTGCCAGCAGTGAAGAACTAGCCTACAATGAGCAGTTCTTC. The encoded protein is CASSEELAYNEQFF.